The rows below give T cell receptor beta chains drawn from one sample of a study. TCRdb processed the RT-PCR reads anew with MiXCR; each CDR3 protein has one entry. The sample records about 700,000 distinct CDR3 sequences, around 14% being singletons. The source material was memory CD4+ T cells from blood. All receptors come from a female donor in good health, serving as a healthy control. CDR3s include the opening cysteine and the closing phenylalanine or tryptophan. Fields, in order: V gene, clone size, J gene, D gene, CDR3 protein, CDR3 DNA. A D gene is named only where the DNA matches it firmly. Clone size is shown for a subset of rows, as once, few, many or a class of expanded clone.

V gene: TRBV20-1
clone size: .
J gene: TRBJ2-1
D gene: TRBD2
CDR3 protein: CSATIAGGQSSYNEQFF
CDR3 DNA: TGCAGTGCTACCATAGCGGGAGGCCAAAGCTCCTACAATGAGCAGTTCTTC

V gene: TRBV7-9
clone size: .
J gene: TRBJ2-3
D gene: TRBD1
CDR3 protein: CASSRGGHQGDTQYF
CDR3 DNA: TGTGCCAGCAGCCGAGGGGGCCACCAAGGGGATACGCAGTATTTT

V gene: TRBV2
clone size: .
J gene: TRBJ2-5
D gene: .
CDR3 protein: CASSGAAHQETQYF
CDR3 DNA: TGTGCCAGCAGTGGGGCGGCCCACCAAGAGACCCAGTACTTC

V gene: TRBV7-2
clone size: many
J gene: TRBJ2-1
D gene: .
CDR3 protein: CASSLDGQQFF
CDR3 DNA: TGTGCCAGCAGCTTAGATGGTCAGCAGTTCTTC

V gene: TRBV4-1
clone size: many
J gene: TRBJ2-1
D gene: TRBD1
CDR3 protein: CASSQDQDRGWNEQFF
CDR3 DNA: TGCGCCAGCAGCCAAGACCAAGACAGGGGTTGGAATGAGCAGTTCTTC

V gene: TRBV2
clone size: .
J gene: TRBJ1-5
D gene: .
CDR3 protein: CASRGAQSNQPQHF
CDR3 DNA: TGTGCCAGCAGGGGAGCACAGAGCAATCAGCCCCAGCATTTT

V gene: TRBV7-2
clone size: many
J gene: TRBJ2-7
D gene: .
CDR3 protein: CASSLSRGPYEQYF
CDR3 DNA: TGTGCCAGCAGCTTATCCCGGGGACCCTACGAGCAGTACTTC

V gene: TRBV6-5
clone size: many
J gene: TRBJ2-5
D gene: .
CDR3 protein: CASSYSTQGETQYF
CDR3 DNA: TGTGCCAGCAGTTACTCGACACAGGGAGAGACCCAGTACTTC

V gene: TRBV12-3/TRBV12-4
clone size: few
J gene: TRBJ2-7
D gene: .
CDR3 protein: CASSPNTGTAEQYF
CDR3 DNA: TGTGCCAGCAGCCCAAACACCGGGACGGCCGAGCAGTACTTC

V gene: TRBV12-3/TRBV12-4
clone size: many
J gene: TRBJ1-4
D gene: .
CDR3 protein: CASSLGDLGLFF
CDR3 DNA: TGTGCCAGCAGTTTAGGGGACCTGGGGCTGTTTTTT

V gene: TRBV2
clone size: few
J gene: TRBJ1-1
D gene: TRBD1
CDR3 protein: CASSARLTGEAEAFF
CDR3 DNA: TGTGCCAGCAGTGCGCGCCTTACAGGGGAGGCTGAAGCTTTCTTT

V gene: TRBV13
clone size: .
J gene: TRBJ2-3
D gene: .
CDR3 protein: CASSLNGQLNTDTQYF
CDR3 DNA: TGTGCCAGCAGCTTAAACGGACAGCTAAACACAGATACGCAGTATTTT

V gene: TRBV5-1
clone size: many
J gene: TRBJ2-3
D gene: .
CDR3 protein: CASRWDSLEDTQYF
CDR3 DNA: TGCGCCAGCAGATGGGACTCCCTTGAGGATACGCAGTATTTT

V gene: TRBV29-1
clone size: many
J gene: TRBJ1-1
D gene: .
CDR3 protein: CSVMTLEAFF
CDR3 DNA: TGCAGCGTTATGACGCTTGAAGCTTTCTTT

V gene: TRBV27
clone size: many
J gene: TRBJ2-7
D gene: TRBD2
CDR3 protein: CASSPGGTSWHEQYF
CDR3 DNA: TGTGCCAGCAGTCCCGGCGGGACTAGCTGGCACGAGCAGTACTTC

V gene: TRBV5-1
clone size: .
J gene: TRBJ1-3
D gene: TRBD1
CDR3 protein: CASSTQGIGGNTIYF
CDR3 DNA: TGCGCCAGCAGCACACAGGGGATTGGGGGAAACACCATATATTTT

V gene: TRBV28
clone size: many
J gene: TRBJ1-6
D gene: TRBD1
CDR3 protein: CASRVTGGSSGNPLHF
CDR3 DNA: TGTGCCAGCAGGGTTACAGGGGGCTCATCGGGGAATCCCCTCCACTTT

V gene: TRBV15
clone size: many
J gene: TRBJ2-1
D gene: .
CDR3 protein: CATSPGPYNEQFF
CDR3 DNA: TGTGCCACCAGCCCAGGGCCCTACAATGAGCAGTTCTTC

V gene: TRBV20-1
clone size: few
J gene: TRBJ1-2
D gene: .
CDR3 protein: CSANQPDRVYGYTF
CDR3 DNA: TGCAGTGCTAATCAGCCGGACCGTGTATATGGCTACACCTTC

V gene: TRBV5-5
clone size: .
J gene: TRBJ1-1
D gene: .
CDR3 protein: CASSLREGGRLNTEAFF
CDR3 DNA: TGTGCCAGCAGCTTGCGGGAAGGGGGGAGGCTGAACACTGAAGCTTTCTTT

V gene: TRBV12-3/TRBV12-4
clone size: .
J gene: TRBJ2-6
D gene: TRBD1
CDR3 protein: CASRKDRGPGANVLTF
CDR3 DNA: TGTGCCAGCAGAAAAGACAGGGGACCTGGGGCCAACGTCCTGACTTTC

V gene: TRBV7-2
clone size: .
J gene: TRBJ2-3
D gene: TRBD1
CDR3 protein: CASSSTGDRTDTQYF
CDR3 DNA: TGTGCCAGCAGCTCAACAGGGGATCGCACAGATACGCAGTATTTT

V gene: TRBV6-1
clone size: .
J gene: TRBJ2-3
D gene: .
CDR3 protein: CASSELSSTDTQYF
CDR3 DNA: TGTGCCAGCAGTGAACTTTCTAGCACAGATACGCAGTATTTT

V gene: TRBV9
clone size: few
J gene: TRBJ1-3
D gene: .
CDR3 protein: CASSVGDPSGNTIYF
CDR3 DNA: TGTGCCAGCAGCGTAGGGGACCCCTCTGGAAACACCATATATTTT

V gene: TRBV20-1
clone size: .
J gene: TRBJ1-1
D gene: .
CDR3 protein: CSARASGNTEAFF
CDR3 DNA: TGCAGTGCTAGAGCCTCAGGGAACACTGAAGCTTTCTTT

V gene: TRBV12-5
clone size: few
J gene: TRBJ1-1
D gene: .
CDR3 protein: CASGSVRGGTEAFF
CDR3 DNA: TGTGCTAGTGGATCCGTCAGGGGAGGCACTGAAGCTTTCTTT

V gene: TRBV20-1
clone size: many
J gene: TRBJ2-3
D gene: .
CDR3 protein: CSARVVGEGANTQYF
CDR3 DNA: TGCAGTGCTAGAGTCGTGGGGGAGGGGGCAAATACGCAGTATTTT

V gene: TRBV12-3/TRBV12-4
clone size: few
J gene: TRBJ1-5
D gene: TRBD1
CDR3 protein: CASSGTDYQPQHF
CDR3 DNA: TGTGCCAGCTCCGGGACAGACTATCAGCCCCAGCATTTT

V gene: TRBV27
clone size: .
J gene: TRBJ2-6
D gene: .
CDR3 protein: CASSLNYAGANVLTF
CDR3 DNA: TGTGCCAGCAGCCTAAACTATGCTGGGGCCAACGTCCTGACTTTC

V gene: TRBV6-1
clone size: .
J gene: TRBJ2-5
D gene: .
CDR3 protein: CASREYHQETQYF
CDR3 DNA: TGTGCCAGCAGGGAGTACCACCAAGAGACCCAGTACTTC

V gene: TRBV4-2
clone size: few
J gene: TRBJ1-2
D gene: TRBD1
CDR3 protein: CASSQEVSTTGGPNYGYTF
CDR3 DNA: TGTGCCAGCAGCCAAGAGGTATCAACGACAGGGGGCCCAAACTATGGCTACACCTTC

V gene: TRBV19
clone size: .
J gene: TRBJ2-1
D gene: TRBD2
CDR3 protein: CASSHIAGNSYNEQFF
CDR3 DNA: TGTGCCAGTAGCCACATAGCGGGGAACTCCTACAATGAGCAGTTCTTC

V gene: TRBV25-1
clone size: .
J gene: TRBJ1-5
D gene: .
CDR3 protein: CASTAGWNQPQHF
CDR3 DNA: TGTGCCAGCACGGCAGGGTGGAATCAGCCCCAGCATTTT

V gene: TRBV5-1
clone size: few
J gene: TRBJ2-1
D gene: TRBD2
CDR3 protein: CASSSPGLAGIESSYNEQFF
CDR3 DNA: TGCGCCAGCAGCTCCCCGGGACTAGCGGGGATAGAGAGCTCCTACAATGAGCAGTTCTTC

V gene: TRBV5-1
clone size: few
J gene: TRBJ2-1
D gene: TRBD2
CDR3 protein: CASSRASGRLGEQFF
CDR3 DNA: TGCGCCAGCAGCCGCGCTAGCGGGAGGCTCGGTGAGCAGTTCTTC

V gene: TRBV20-1
clone size: .
J gene: TRBJ2-5
D gene: .
CDR3 protein: CSAMYRGLGQETQYF
CDR3 DNA: TGCAGTGCTATGTACAGGGGACTAGGGCAAGAGACCCAGTACTTC

V gene: TRBV28
clone size: .
J gene: TRBJ2-4
D gene: .
CDR3 protein: CASTMEGILAKNIQYF
CDR3 DNA: TGTGCCAGCACCATGGAAGGAATCTTGGCCAAAAACATTCAGTACTTC

V gene: TRBV10-2
clone size: many
J gene: TRBJ2-7
D gene: TRBD1
CDR3 protein: CASSRDRVYEQYF
CDR3 DNA: TGCGCCAGCAGCAGAGACAGGGTATACGAGCAGTACTTC

V gene: TRBV12-3/TRBV12-4
clone size: many
J gene: TRBJ2-5
D gene: .
CDR3 protein: CASNSWGSEETQYF
CDR3 DNA: TGTGCCAGCAACTCATGGGGCAGTGAAGAGACCCAGTACTTC

V gene: TRBV27
clone size: many
J gene: TRBJ1-2
D gene: TRBD1
CDR3 protein: CASSLSPGGGPSYYTF
CDR3 DNA: TGTGCCAGCAGTTTATCCCCGGGAGGGGGCCCTTCTTACTACACCTTC

V gene: TRBV6-5
clone size: many
J gene: TRBJ2-7
D gene: .
CDR3 protein: CASSGTYEQYF
CDR3 DNA: TGTGCCAGCAGTGGGACCTACGAGCAGTACTTC

V gene: TRBV7-9
clone size: many
J gene: TRBJ1-1
D gene: .
CDR3 protein: CASSRGVNTEAFF
CDR3 DNA: TGTGCCAGCAGCCGAGGGGTGAACACTGAAGCTTTCTTT

V gene: TRBV7-2
clone size: few
J gene: TRBJ1-3
D gene: .
CDR3 protein: CASSLVAARDTIYF
CDR3 DNA: TGTGCCAGCAGCTTAGTCGCAGCCAGGGACACCATATATTTT

V gene: TRBV20-1
clone size: few
J gene: TRBJ2-7
D gene: .
CDR3 protein: CSAIDSLYEQYF
CDR3 DNA: TGCAGTGCTATTGACAGTCTCTACGAGCAGTACTTC

V gene: TRBV6-2/TRBV6-3
clone size: many
J gene: TRBJ2-3
D gene: TRBD2
CDR3 protein: CASSSRLAGSTDTQYF
CDR3 DNA: TGTGCCAGCAGCAGCCGACTAGCGGGGAGCACAGATACGCAGTATTTT

V gene: TRBV5-4
clone size: .
J gene: TRBJ2-2
D gene: TRBD1
CDR3 protein: CASSARDRVTGELFF
CDR3 DNA: TGTGCCAGCAGCGCCCGGGACAGGGTTACCGGGGAGCTGTTTTTT

V gene: TRBV5-1
clone size: few
J gene: TRBJ2-1
D gene: TRBD2
CDR3 protein: CASRSSGGGEQFF
CDR3 DNA: TGCGCCAGCCGATCTAGCGGGGGTGGTGAGCAGTTCTTC

V gene: TRBV5-1
clone size: many
J gene: TRBJ2-1
D gene: TRBD1
CDR3 protein: CASSFRTGYNEQFF
CDR3 DNA: TGCGCCAGCAGCTTTAGGACAGGGTACAATGAGCAGTTCTTC

V gene: TRBV7-3
clone size: few
J gene: TRBJ2-2
D gene: TRBD2
CDR3 protein: CASSLKRASGSRGNTGELFF
CDR3 DNA: TGTGCCAGCAGCTTAAAGAGGGCTAGCGGGAGTCGAGGTAACACCGGGGAGCTGTTTTTT

V gene: TRBV12-3/TRBV12-4
clone size: few
J gene: TRBJ1-2
D gene: TRBD1
CDR3 protein: CASSAPGQGIYGYTF
CDR3 DNA: TGTGCCAGCAGTGCACCGGGACAGGGGATCTATGGCTACACCTTC

V gene: TRBV7-8
clone size: few
J gene: TRBJ2-2
D gene: TRBD1
CDR3 protein: CASSLVGQATGELFF
CDR3 DNA: TGTGCCAGCAGCTTAGTGGGACAGGCTACCGGGGAGCTGTTTTTT

V gene: TRBV5-1
clone size: .
J gene: TRBJ2-1
D gene: .
CDR3 protein: CASSIEPTQARERQFF
CDR3 DNA: TGCGCCAGCAGCATAGAACCGACCCAGGCAAGGGAAAGGCAGTTCTTC

V gene: TRBV12-3/TRBV12-4
clone size: many
J gene: TRBJ1-5
D gene: .
CDR3 protein: CASSLKARGQPQHF
CDR3 DNA: TGTGCCAGCAGTTTAAAGGCCAGGGGACAGCCCCAGCATTTT

V gene: TRBV5-6
clone size: .
J gene: TRBJ1-1
D gene: .
CDR3 protein: CASSLVGRGTEAFF
CDR3 DNA: TGTGCCAGCAGCTTGGTAGGAAGAGGCACTGAAGCTTTCTTT

V gene: TRBV2
clone size: few
J gene: TRBJ1-1
D gene: .
CDR3 protein: CASSVEGGQGTEAFF
CDR3 DNA: TGTGCCAGCAGTGTAGAAGGGGGGCAGGGCACTGAAGCTTTCTTT